Following are 5 T cell receptor beta chains from one sample sequenced in a study of cytomegalovirus exposure and HLA in healthy donors. Use of 60 Vbeta and 13 Jbeta primers characterized the PCR. Clones were read by immunoSEQ multiplex PCR, and TCRdb kept only the in-frame ones, dropping some. Among more than 100,000 clones listed, 75% to 90% were seen once. The sequencing input was PBMCs. These receptors all come from a middle-aged man in good health and CMV-seronegative.

The chain has TRBV15 and TRBJ1-2, with 10 bases matching TRBD1. Germline V gene data show CDR1 as LNHNV and CDR2 as YYDKDF (reference sequence). The V gene end was trimmed by 6 bases and the J gene end by 3 bases; junction bases not matched to a gene: 10. The CDR3 runs 16 residues. The chain's CDR3 is CATRTAGTGVDYGYTF. DNA of the CDR3: TGTGCCACCAGAACCGCCGGGACAGGGGTGGACTATGGCTACACCTTC.

This chain connects TRBV5-1 to TRBJ1-2; D is undetermined. The germline V gene encodes CDR1 SGHRS and CDR2 YFSETQ. The ends were cut back, 1 base at V and 2 bases at J, with 9 bases in the middle. The CDR3 is 14 amino acids. CDR3 nucleotides: TGCGCCAGCAGCTTGAGATGGCAGAACTATGGCTACACCTTC. Its translation is CASSLRWQNYGYTF.

V is TRBV6-1 and J is TRBJ2-7, with 7 bases identical to TRBD2. V gave up 4 bases and J gave up 4 bases; unmatched junction bases: 19. The CDR3 is 18 residues long. CDR1 is MNHNS and CDR2 is SASEGT in the germline V gene. CDR3: CASSAEVSREWSVYEQYF. The CDR3 DNA reads TGTGCCAGCAGTGCCGAGGTTTCGCGGGAGTGGTCAGTTTACGAGCAGTACTTC.

The chain couples TRBV28 to TRBJ1-1; 9 bases match TRBD1. From germline, CDR1 is MDHEN and CDR2 SYDVKM. The CDR3 runs to 15 residues. With V trimmed by 5 bases and J by 6 bases, 10 bases remained unmatched. The CDR3 region has the DNA TGTGCCAGCAGTACCGGGGACAGGGTGATGGCTGAAGCTTTCTTT. Protein: CASSTGDRVMAEAFF.

The genes are TRBV5-1 and TRBJ2-3; D is perhaps TRBD1 (6 bases). Trimming removed 4 bases at V and 3 bases at J, with 12 bases between. CDR1 is SGHRS and CDR2 is YFSETQ in the germline V gene. The CDR3 extends over 14 amino acids. DNA for the CDR3: TGCGCCAGCAGCCTCGGGACAAGTACAGATACGCAGTATTTT. Protein sequence: CASSLGTSTDTQYF.